Listed below are T cell receptor beta chains from one sample, sequenced in a study of beta chain features in type 1 diabetes. TCRdb's table, derived via immunoSEQ multiplex PCR, lists solely in-frame clones and lacks some. The sample yields a few hundred thousand clones, 24% seen once. What was sequenced was naive CD4+ T cells from blood. The origin of the receptors is a woman in her 30s with type 1 diabetes. Both conserved end residues are part of each CDR3. Fields, in order: V gene, J gene, CDR3 protein.

TRBV27	TRBJ1-2	CASSPRRDNYGYTF
TRBV23-1	TRBJ2-3	CASSQDVRQGPDTQYF
TRBV28	TRBJ1-2	CASKPTSGTVSTF
TRBV4-2	TRBJ2-3	CASSSYEAGGPDTQYF
TRBV29-1	TRBJ1-2	CSVSGENYGYTF
TRBV15	TRBJ1-1	CATSSYTPAAEAFF
TRBV7-2	TRBJ2-3	CASSLAYGLAGETDTQYF
TRBV21-1	TRBJ2-6	CASRTTGPGANVLTF
TRBV29-1	TRBJ2-5	CSAEQGEETQYF
TRBV29-1	TRBJ2-5	CSALQGAWETQYF
TRBV4-1	TRBJ2-5	CASSQEPASGRGETQYF
TRBV29-1	TRBJ2-3	CSVEPGQGTDTQYF
TRBV10-3	TRBJ2-5	CAISDDLAEETQYF
TRBV7-8	TRBJ2-7	CASSKTFWGQSYEQYF
TRBV7-9	TRBJ2-3	CASSSGLAGSTDTQYF
TRBV7-9	TRBJ2-5	CASSPGTEETQYF
TRBV20-1	TRBJ2-3	CSARATDTQYF
TRBV11-1	TRBJ2-1	CASSHSTHYNEQFF
TRBV5-1	TRBJ1-2	CASSLDYRTAYGYTF
TRBV10-3	TRBJ2-7	CAISVEAAGNEQYF
TRBV5-1	TRBJ1-1	CASSTTGQGALAFF
TRBV18	TRBJ1-4	CASSLRDRSNEKLFF
TRBV28	TRBJ2-2	CATNRGNAGELFF
TRBV9	TRBJ2-1	CASSSGASSYNEQFF
TRBV30	TRBJ2-5	CAWSPGQLRETQYF
TRBV18	TRBJ2-6	CASSPPRPNVLTF
TRBV7-9	TRBJ1-2	CASSLADRVAAGYTF
TRBV2	TRBJ2-7	CASTGGGLAAYEQYF
TRBV9	TRBJ2-3	CASSVAPPGLANTDTQYF
TRBV5-1	TRBJ2-7	CASSLSGTSGYEQYF
TRBV7-7	TRBJ2-1	CASSRDPGGGSYNEQFF
TRBV30	TRBJ2-2	CAWRREAAGELFF
TRBV27	TRBJ1-4	CASSLSVGTGEEKLFF
TRBV9	TRBJ1-5	CASSVGGLNQPQHF
TRBV6-6	TRBJ1-5	CASSYRDMNQPQHF
TRBV19	TRBJ2-2	CASSRQSNTGELFF
TRBV11-2	TRBJ2-1	CASSLRRNEQFF
TRBV15	TRBJ2-7	CATSRDLTGYEQYF
TRBV30	TRBJ2-3	CAWVAGGTDTQYF
TRBV19	TRBJ2-7	CASSISGQTYEQYF
TRBV30	TRBJ1-1	CAWSVGSQTDSEAFF